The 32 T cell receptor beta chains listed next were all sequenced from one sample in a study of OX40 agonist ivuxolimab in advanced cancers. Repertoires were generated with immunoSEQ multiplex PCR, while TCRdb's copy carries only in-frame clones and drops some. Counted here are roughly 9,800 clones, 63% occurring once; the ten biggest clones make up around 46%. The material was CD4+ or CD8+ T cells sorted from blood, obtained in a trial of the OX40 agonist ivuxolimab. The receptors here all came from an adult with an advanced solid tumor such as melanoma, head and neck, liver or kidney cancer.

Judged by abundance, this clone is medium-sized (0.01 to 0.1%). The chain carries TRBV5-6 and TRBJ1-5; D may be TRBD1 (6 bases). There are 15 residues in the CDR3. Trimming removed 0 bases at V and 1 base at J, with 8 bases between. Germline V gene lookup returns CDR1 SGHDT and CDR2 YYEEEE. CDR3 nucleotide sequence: TGTGCCAGCAGCTTGGCAGGGGCCAGCAATCAGCCCCAGCATTTT. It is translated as CASSLAGASNQPQHF.

The CDR3 DNA reads TGCAGCGTAGTTTCAGGGCCAGGGGGAGAGCAGTACTTC. It translates to CSVVSGPGGEQYF. J is TRBJ2-7 and V is TRBV29-1; 7 bases fit TRBD1. The V segment lost 6 bases and the J segment 7 bases; nucleotides outside the gene matches: 12. The CDR3 spans 13 residues. The germline V gene encodes CDR1 SQVTM and CDR2 ANQGSEA.

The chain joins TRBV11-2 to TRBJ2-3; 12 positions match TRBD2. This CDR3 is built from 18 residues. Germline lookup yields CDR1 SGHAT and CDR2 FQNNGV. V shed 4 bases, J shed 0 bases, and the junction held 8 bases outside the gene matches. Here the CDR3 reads CASSYPGGLAGSTDTQYF. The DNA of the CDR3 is TGTGCCAGCAGCTACCCGGGTGGACTAGCGGGAAGCACAGATACGCAGTATTTT.

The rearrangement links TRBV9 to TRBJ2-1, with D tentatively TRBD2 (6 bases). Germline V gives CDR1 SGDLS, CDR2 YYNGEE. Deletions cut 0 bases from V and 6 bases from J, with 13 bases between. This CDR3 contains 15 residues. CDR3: CASSVVGLNANEQFF. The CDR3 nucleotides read TGTGCCAGCAGCGTAGTGGGACTTAACGCCAATGAGCAGTTCTTC.

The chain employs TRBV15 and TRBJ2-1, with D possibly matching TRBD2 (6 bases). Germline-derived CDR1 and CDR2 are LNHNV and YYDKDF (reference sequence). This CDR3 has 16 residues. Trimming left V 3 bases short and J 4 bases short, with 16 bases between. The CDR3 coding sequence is TGTGCCACCAGCAGCGTCACGGGGGTCGGGTACAATGAGCAGTTCTTC. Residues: CATSSVTGVGYNEQFF.

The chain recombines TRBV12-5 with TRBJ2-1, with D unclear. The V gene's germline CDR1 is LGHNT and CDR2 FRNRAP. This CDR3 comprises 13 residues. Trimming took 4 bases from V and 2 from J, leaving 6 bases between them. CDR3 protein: CASGSGTYNEQFF. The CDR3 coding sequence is TGTGCTAGTGGTTCCGGAACCTACAATGAGCAGTTCTTC.

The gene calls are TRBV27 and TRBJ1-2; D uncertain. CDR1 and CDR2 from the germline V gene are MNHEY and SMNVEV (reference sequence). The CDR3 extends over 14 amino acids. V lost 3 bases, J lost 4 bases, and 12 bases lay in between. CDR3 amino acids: CASSFSPGGYGYTF. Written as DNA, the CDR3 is TGTGCCAGCAGTTTCAGTCCAGGAGGCTATGGCTACACCTTC.

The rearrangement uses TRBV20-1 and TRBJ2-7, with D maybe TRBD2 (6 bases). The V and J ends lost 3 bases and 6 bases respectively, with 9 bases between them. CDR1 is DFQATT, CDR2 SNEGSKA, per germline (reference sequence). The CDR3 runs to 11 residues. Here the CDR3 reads CSASAGFEQYF. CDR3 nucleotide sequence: TGCAGTGCTAGTGCGGGGTTCGAGCAGTACTTC.

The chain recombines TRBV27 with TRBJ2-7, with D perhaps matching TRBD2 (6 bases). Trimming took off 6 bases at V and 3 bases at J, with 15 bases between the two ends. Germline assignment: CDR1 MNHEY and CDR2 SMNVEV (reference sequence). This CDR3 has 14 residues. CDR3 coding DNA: TGTGCCAGCAGCTCGCGACTAGGGCACTACGAGCAGTACTTC. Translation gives CASSSRLGHYEQYF.

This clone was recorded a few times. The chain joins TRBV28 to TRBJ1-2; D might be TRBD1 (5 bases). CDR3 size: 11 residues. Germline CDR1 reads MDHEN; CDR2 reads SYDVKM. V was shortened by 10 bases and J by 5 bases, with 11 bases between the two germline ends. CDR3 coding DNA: TGTGCCACTGCGGGGGGGTATGGCTACACCTTC. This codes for CATAGGYGYTF.

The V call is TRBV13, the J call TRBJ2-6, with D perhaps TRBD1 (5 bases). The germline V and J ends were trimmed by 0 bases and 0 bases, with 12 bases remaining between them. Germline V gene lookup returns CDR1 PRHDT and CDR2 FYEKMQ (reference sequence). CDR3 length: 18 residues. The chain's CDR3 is CASSLGAGAVSGANVLTF. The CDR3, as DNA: TGTGCCAGCAGCTTAGGAGCTGGGGCTGTCTCTGGGGCCAACGTCCTGACTTTC.

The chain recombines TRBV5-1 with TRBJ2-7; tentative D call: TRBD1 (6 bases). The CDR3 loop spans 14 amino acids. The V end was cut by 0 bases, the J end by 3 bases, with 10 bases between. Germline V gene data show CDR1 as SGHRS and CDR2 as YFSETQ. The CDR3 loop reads CASSLETGYYEQYF. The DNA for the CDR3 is TGCGCCAGCAGCTTGGAGACAGGTTACTACGAGCAGTACTTC.

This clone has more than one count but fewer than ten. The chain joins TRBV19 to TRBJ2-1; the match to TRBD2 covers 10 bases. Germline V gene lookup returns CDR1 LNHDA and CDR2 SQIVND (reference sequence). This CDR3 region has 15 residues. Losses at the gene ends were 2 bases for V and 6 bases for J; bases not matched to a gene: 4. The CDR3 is CASSILAGVTNEQFF. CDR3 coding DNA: TGTGCCAGTAGTATACTAGCGGGAGTGACCAATGAGCAGTTCTTC.

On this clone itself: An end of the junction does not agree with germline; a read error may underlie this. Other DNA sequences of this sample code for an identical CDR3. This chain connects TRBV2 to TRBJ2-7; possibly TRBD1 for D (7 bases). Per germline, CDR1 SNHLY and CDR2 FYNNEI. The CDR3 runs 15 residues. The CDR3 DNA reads TGCGCCAGCAGTGATGCCAGGGGGGCTCGGAGCGAGCAGTACTTC. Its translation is CASSDARGARSEQYF.

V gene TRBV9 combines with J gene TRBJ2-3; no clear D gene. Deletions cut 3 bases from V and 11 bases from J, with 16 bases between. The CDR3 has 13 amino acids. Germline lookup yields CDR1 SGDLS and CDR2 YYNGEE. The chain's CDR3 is CASSGGRLVGQYF. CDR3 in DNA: TGTGCCAGCAGCGGCGGACGATTAGTAGGGCAGTATTTT.

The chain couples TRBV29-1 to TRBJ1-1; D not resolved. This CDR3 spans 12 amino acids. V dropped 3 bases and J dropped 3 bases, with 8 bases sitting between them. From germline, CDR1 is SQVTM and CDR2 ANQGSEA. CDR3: CSVEGLDTEAFF. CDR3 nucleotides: TGCAGCGTTGAGGGATTGGACACTGAAGCTTTCTTT.

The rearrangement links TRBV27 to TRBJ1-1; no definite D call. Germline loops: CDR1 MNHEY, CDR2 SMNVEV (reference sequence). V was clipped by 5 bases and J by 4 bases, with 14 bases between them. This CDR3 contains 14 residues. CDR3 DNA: TGTGCCAGCAGTATCGGACTCCCTCGCACTGAAGCTTTCTTT. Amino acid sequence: CASSIGLPRTEAFF.

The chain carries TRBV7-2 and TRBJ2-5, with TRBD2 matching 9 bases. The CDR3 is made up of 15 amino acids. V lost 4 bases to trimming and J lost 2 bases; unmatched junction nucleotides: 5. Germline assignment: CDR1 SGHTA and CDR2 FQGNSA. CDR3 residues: CASSSAGGKQETQYF. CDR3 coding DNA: TGTGCCAGCAGCTCAGCGGGAGGAAAACAAGAGACCCAGTACTTC. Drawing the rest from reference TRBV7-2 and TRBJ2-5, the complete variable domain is GAGVSQSPSNKVTEKGKDVELRCDPISGHTALYWYRQSLGQGLEFLIYFQGNSAPDKSGLPSDRFSAERTGGSVSTLTIQRTQQEDSAVYLCASSSAGGKQETQYFGPGTRLLVL.

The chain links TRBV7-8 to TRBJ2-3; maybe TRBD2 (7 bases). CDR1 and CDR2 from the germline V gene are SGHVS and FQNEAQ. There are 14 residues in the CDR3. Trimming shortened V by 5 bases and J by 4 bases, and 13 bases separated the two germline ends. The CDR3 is CASSGLGGADTQYF. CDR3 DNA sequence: TGTGCCAGCAGCGGACTAGGGGGAGCAGATACGCAGTATTTT. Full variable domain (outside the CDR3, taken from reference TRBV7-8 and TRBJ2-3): GAGVSQSPRYKVAKRGQDVALRCDPISGHVSLFWYQQALGQGPEFLTYFQNEAQLDKSGLPSDRFFAERPEGSVSTLKIQRTQQEDSAVYLCASSGLGGADTQYFGPGTRLTVL.

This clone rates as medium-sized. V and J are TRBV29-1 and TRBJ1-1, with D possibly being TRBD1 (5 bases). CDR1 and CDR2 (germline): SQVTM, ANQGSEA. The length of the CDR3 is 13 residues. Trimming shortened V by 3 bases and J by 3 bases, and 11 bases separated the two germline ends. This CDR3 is CSVDGGWDTEAFF. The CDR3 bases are TGCAGCGTTGATGGGGGTTGGGACACTGAAGCTTTCTTT.

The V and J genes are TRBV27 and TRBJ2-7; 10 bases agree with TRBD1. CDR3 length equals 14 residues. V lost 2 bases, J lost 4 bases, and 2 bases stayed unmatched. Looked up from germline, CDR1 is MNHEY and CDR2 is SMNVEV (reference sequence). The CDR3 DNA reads TGTGCCAGCAGTTTACTGGGACAGGGGTACGAGCAGTACTTC. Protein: CASSLLGQGYEQYF.

The CDR3 loop reads CASSKGLAVEDTQYF. The CDR3, as DNA: TGTGCCAGCAGTAAGGGACTAGCGGTAGAAGATACGCAGTATTTT. The rearrangement joins TRBV2 to TRBJ2-3, with 11 bases lining up with TRBD2. The CDR3 consists of 15 residues. The trim removed 5 bases at V and 5 bases at J, leaving 6 bases unmatched. From germline, CDR1 is SNHLY and CDR2 FYNNEI. Variable domain in full (rest from reference TRBV2 and TRBJ2-3): EPEVTQTPSHQVTQMGQEVILRCVPISNHLYFYWYRQILGQKVEFLVSFYNNEISEKSEIFDDQFSVERPDGSNFTLKIRSTKLEDSAMYFCASSKGLAVEDTQYFGPGTRLTVL.

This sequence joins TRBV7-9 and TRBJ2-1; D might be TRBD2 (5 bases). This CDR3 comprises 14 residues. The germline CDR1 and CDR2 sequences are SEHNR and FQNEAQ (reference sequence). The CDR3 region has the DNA TGTGCTTCCGAGACGGTAGCGTCCTACAATGAGCAGTTCTTC. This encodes CASETVASYNEQFF. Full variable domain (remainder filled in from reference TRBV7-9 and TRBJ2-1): DTGVSQNPRHKITKRGQNVTFRCDPISEHNRLYWYRQTLGQGPEFLTYFQNEAQLEKSRLLSDRFSAERPKGSFSTLEIQRTEQGDSAMYLCASETVASYNEQFFGPGTRLTVL.

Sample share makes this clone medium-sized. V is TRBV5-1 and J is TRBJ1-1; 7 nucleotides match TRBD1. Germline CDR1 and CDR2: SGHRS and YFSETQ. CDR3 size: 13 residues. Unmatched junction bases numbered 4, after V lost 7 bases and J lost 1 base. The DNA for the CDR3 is TGCGCCAGCTCGACAGGGTGGAACACTGAAGCTTTCTTT. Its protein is CASSTGWNTEAFF.

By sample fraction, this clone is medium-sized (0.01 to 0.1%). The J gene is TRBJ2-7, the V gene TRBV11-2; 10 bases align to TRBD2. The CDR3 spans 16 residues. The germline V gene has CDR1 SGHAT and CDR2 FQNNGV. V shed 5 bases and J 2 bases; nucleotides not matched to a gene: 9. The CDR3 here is CASSHPGLAGAYEQYF. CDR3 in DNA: TGTGCCAGCAGCCACCCCGGGCTAGCGGGAGCCTACGAGCAGTACTTC.

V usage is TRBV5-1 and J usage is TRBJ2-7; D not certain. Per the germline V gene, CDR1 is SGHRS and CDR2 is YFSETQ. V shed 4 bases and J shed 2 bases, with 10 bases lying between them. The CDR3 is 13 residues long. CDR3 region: CASSTDLAYEQYF. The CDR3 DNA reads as TGCGCCAGCAGCACGGACCTCGCCTACGAGCAGTACTTC.

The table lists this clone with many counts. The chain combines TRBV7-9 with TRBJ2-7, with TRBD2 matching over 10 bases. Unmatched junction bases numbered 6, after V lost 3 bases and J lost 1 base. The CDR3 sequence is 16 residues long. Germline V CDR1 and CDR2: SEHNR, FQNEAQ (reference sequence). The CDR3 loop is CASSLLLAGASYEQYF. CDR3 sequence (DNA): TGTGCCAGCAGCTTGCTTCTAGCGGGAGCATCCTACGAGCAGTACTTC.

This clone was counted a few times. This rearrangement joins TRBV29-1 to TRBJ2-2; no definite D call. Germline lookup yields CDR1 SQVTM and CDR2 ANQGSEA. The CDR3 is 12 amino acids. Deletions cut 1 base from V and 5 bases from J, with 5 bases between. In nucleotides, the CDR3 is TGCAGCGTTGAAGGTGCGACCGGGGAGCTGTTTTTT. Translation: CSVEGATGELFF.

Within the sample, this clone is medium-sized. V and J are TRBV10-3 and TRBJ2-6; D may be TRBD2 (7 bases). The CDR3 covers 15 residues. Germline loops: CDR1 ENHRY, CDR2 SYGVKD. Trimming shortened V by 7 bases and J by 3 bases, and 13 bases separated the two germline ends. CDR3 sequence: CAITGGIGGANVLTF. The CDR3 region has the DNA TGTGCCATCACGGGGGGCATCGGTGGGGCCAACGTCCTGACTTTC.

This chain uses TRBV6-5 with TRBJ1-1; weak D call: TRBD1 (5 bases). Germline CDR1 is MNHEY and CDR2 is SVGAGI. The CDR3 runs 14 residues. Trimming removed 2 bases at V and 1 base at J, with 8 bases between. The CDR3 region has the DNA TGTGCCAGCAGTTACGGGCAGGGGAACACTGAAGCTTTCTTT. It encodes CASSYGQGNTEAFF.

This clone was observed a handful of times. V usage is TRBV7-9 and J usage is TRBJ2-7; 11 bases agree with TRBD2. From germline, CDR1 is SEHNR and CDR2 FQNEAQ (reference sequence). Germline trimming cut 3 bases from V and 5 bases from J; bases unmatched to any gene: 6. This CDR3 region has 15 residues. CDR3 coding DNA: TGTGCCAGCAGCTTCTTAGCGGGAGGGCCGGACGAGCAGTACTTC. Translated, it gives CASSFLAGGPDEQYF.

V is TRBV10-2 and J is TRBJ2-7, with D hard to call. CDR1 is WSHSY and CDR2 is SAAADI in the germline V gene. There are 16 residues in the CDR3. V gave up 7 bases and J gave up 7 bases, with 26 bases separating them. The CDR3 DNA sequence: TGCGCCAGCATGGAAGCTGGCAGCCTGGTGTTTGGGGAGCAGTACTTC. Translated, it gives CASMEAGSLVFGEQYF.